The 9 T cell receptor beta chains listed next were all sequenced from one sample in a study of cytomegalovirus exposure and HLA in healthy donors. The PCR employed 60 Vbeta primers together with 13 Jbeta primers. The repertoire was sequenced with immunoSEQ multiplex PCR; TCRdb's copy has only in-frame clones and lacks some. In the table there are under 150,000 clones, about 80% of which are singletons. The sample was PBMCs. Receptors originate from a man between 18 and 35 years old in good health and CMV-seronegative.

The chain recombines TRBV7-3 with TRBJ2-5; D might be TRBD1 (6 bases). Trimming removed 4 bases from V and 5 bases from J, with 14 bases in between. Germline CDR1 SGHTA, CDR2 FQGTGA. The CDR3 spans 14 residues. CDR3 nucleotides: TGTGCCAGCAGCTCACATCCAGGACAGGAGACCCAGTACTTC. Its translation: CASSSHPGQETQYF.

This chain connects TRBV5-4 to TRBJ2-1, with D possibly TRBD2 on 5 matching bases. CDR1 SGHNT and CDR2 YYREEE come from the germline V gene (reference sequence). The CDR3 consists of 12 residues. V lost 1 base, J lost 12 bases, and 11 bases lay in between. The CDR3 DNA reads TGTGCCAGCAGCTTGAGGGAGAGTGGGCAGTTCTTC. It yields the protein CASSLRESGQFF.

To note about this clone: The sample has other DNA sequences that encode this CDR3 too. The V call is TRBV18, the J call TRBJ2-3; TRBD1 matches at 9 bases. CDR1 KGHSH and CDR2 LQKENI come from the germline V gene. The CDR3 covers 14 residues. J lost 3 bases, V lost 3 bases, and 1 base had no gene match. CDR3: CASSPGQGTDTQYF. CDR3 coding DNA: TGTGCCAGCTCACCGGGACAGGGAACAGATACGCAGTATTTT.

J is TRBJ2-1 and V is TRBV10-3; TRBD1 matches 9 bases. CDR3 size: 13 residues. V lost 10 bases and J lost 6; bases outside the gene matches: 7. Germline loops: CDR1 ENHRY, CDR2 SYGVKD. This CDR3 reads CARMGQGRNEQFF. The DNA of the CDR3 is TGTGCCAGAATGGGACAGGGTCGCAATGAGCAGTTCTTC.

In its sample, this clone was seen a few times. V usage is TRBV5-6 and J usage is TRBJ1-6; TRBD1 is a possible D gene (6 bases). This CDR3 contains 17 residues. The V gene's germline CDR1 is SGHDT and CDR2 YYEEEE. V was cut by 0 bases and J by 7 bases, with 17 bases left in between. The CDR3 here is CASSLGSWGQPNSPLHF. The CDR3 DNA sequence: TGTGCCAGCAGCTTGGGAAGCTGGGGGCAACCGAATTCACCCCTCCACTTT.

The CDR3 region is CASRQQGSLYEQYV. For the CDR3, the DNA is TGTGCAAGTCGCCAACAGGGATCCCTTTACGAGCAGTACGTC. The J gene is TRBJ2-7, the V gene TRBV12-2; the D call of TRBD1 is as the table states it, not checked on the DNA. TRBV12-2 is deemed a pseudogene. The CDR3 has 14 amino acids.

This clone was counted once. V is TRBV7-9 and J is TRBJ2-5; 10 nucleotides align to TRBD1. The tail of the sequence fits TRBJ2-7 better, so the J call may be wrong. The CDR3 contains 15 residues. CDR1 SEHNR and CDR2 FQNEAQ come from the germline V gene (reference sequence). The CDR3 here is CASSSNWGQGYEQYF. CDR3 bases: TGTGCCAGCAGCTCCAACTGGGGACAGGGGTACGAGCAGTACTTC.

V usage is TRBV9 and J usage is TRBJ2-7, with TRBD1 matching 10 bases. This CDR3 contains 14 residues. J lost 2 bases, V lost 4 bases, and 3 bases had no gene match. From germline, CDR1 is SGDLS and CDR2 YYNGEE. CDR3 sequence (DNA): TGTGCCAGCAGCCGGGACAGGGGCCCCTACGAGCAGTACTTC. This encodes CASSRDRGPYEQYF.

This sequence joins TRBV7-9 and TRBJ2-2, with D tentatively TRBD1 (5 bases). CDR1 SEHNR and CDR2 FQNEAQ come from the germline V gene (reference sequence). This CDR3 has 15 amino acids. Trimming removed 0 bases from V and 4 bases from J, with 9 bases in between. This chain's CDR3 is CASSLAGASTGELFF. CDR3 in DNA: TGTGCCAGCAGCTTAGCAGGGGCTAGCACCGGGGAGCTGTTTTTT. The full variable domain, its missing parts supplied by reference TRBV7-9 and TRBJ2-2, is DTGVSQNPRHKITKRGQNVTFRCDPISEHNRLYWYRQTLGQGPEFLTYFQNEAQLEKSRLLSDRFSAERPKGSFSTLEIQRTEQGDSAMYLCASSLAGASTGELFFGEGSRLTVL.